Presented here are 10 T cell receptor beta chains from one specimen sequenced in a study of cytomegalovirus exposure and HLA in healthy donors. The PCR contained 60 Vbeta and 13 Jbeta primers. TCRdb keeps only in-frame clones here, not all; method: immunoSEQ multiplex PCR. The sample gives around 130,000 clones, 75% to 85% of which show up once; 1% is in the top ten. Sequencing was carried out using PBMCs. The origin of the receptors is a man aged 40-50 years in good health and CMV-seronegative.

The chain joins TRBV28 to TRBJ2-7; D remains unclear. From germline, CDR1 is MDHEN and CDR2 SYDVKM. This CDR3 region has 11 residues. Deletions cut 5 bases from V and 7 bases from J, with 9 bases between. In nucleotides, the CDR3 is TGTGCCAGCAGTAGTCCTAATGAGCAGTACTTC. This gives the protein CASSSPNEQYF. The full variable domain, in which reference TRBV28 and TRBJ2-7 provide the parts outside the CDR3, is DVKVTQSSRYLVKRTGEKVFLECVQDMDHENMFWYRQDPGLGLRLIYFSYDVKMKEKGDIPEGYSVSREKKERFSLILESASTNQTSMYLCASSSPNEQYFGPGTRLTVT.

The table lists this clone with a few counts. This chain links TRBV5-6 with TRBJ1-1; D is uncertain. Germline V gene lookup returns CDR1 SGHDT and CDR2 YYEEEE. V was cut by 1 base and J by 0 bases, with 13 bases left in between. The CDR3 has 16 residues. In DNA, the CDR3 is TGTGCCAGCAGCTTGATGGAGCTACGGATGAACACTGAAGCTTTCTTT. Its protein product is CASSLMELRMNTEAFF.

V usage is TRBV7-6 and J usage is TRBJ2-7; 7 bases match TRBD2. The germline V gene has CDR1 SGHVS and CDR2 FNYEAQ. The length of the CDR3 is 19 residues. V shed 0 bases, J shed 0 bases, and the junction held 14 bases outside the gene matches. CDR3 sequence reads: CASSLASGVGSGSSYEQYF. The DNA of the CDR3 is TGTGCCAGCAGCTTAGCCAGCGGGGTGGGTAGTGGCAGCTCCTACGAGCAGTACTTC. Using reference TRBV7-6 and TRBJ2-7 for the parts outside the CDR3, the full variable domain is GAGVSQSPRYKVTKRGQDVALRCDPISGHVSLYWYRQALGQGPEFLTYFNYEAQQDKSGLPNDRFSAERPEGSISTLTIQRTEQRDSAMYRCASSLASGVGSGSSYEQYFGPGTRLTVT.

V is TRBV6-5 and J is TRBJ2-2, with a weak D call TRBD2 (6 bases). The germline gives CDR1 MNHEY, CDR2 SVGAGI. Between the trimmed V and J ends, which lost 2 bases and 5 bases, there was a span of 6 bases. This CDR3 comprises 13 residues. CDR3 coding DNA: TGTGCCAGCAGTTACGGGAGGACCGGGGAGCTGTTTTTT. Translated, it gives CASSYGRTGELFF.

This clone was detected a few times. The CDR3, as DNA: TGTGCCAGCAGCCAAGGGTTAGCGGGAGATACGCAGTATTTT. Protein: CASSQGLAGDTQYF. This chain uses TRBV14 with TRBJ2-3; 7 nucleotides agree with TRBD2. V shed 1 base, J shed 5 bases, and the junction held 3 bases outside the gene matches. CDR1 and CDR2 from the germline V gene are SGHDN and FVKESK. The CDR3 contains 14 residues.

This clone came up a few times. This rearrangement joins TRBV2 to TRBJ1-2; weak D call: TRBD1 (5 bases). This CDR3 has 15 residues. The V and J ends lost 6 bases and 3 bases respectively, with 17 bases between them. Germline V gives CDR1 SNHLY, CDR2 FYNNEI. The CDR3 sequence: CASSPFRLGHYGYTF. The CDR3 nucleotides are TGTGCCAGCAGCCCCTTTCGTTTGGGGCACTATGGCTACACCTTC.

This chain links TRBV28 with TRBJ1-3; 7 bases are a match to TRBD1. This CDR3 has 16 residues. The germline gives CDR1 MDHEN, CDR2 SYDVKM. The V segment lost 5 bases and the J segment 3 bases; nucleotides outside the gene matches: 10. CDR3: CASSPTSTGSGNTIYF. In DNA form, the CDR3 reads TGTGCCAGCAGTCCAACCTCGACAGGGAGTGGAAACACCATATATTTT.

The rearrangement links TRBV4-1 to TRBJ2-7; 7 positions agree with TRBD2. CDR3 length equals 16 residues. The V gene's germline CDR1 is MGHRA and CDR2 YSYEKL. The ends lost 4 bases at V and 0 bases at J; junction bases unmatched: 9. The CDR3, as DNA: TGCGCCAGCAGCCTCAGCGGGACGGTGATCTCCTACGAGCAGTACTTC. It is translated as CASSLSGTVISYEQYF.

J is TRBJ2-7 and V is TRBV15; 11 nucleotides align to TRBD1. CDR3 size: 17 residues. Trimming cost V 0 bases and J 2 bases; bases outside gene matches: 6. Germline V gene sequence: CDR1 LNHNV, CDR2 YYDKDF (reference sequence). DNA of the CDR3: TGTGCCACCAGCAGAGACCTCGCGGGACAGGGGGCCTACGAGCAGTACTTC. Protein sequence: CATSRDLAGQGAYEQYF.

The chain uses TRBV10-3 and TRBJ2-5, with 8 nucleotides matching TRBD2. This CDR3 is 14 amino acids long. In germline, CDR1 is ENHRY, CDR2 SYGVKD. Trimming took 4 bases from V and 0 from J; bases not matched to a gene: 1. This chain's CDR3 is CAISGLANQETQYF. The DNA for the CDR3 is TGTGCCATCAGTGGACTAGCGAACCAAGAGACCCAGTACTTC.